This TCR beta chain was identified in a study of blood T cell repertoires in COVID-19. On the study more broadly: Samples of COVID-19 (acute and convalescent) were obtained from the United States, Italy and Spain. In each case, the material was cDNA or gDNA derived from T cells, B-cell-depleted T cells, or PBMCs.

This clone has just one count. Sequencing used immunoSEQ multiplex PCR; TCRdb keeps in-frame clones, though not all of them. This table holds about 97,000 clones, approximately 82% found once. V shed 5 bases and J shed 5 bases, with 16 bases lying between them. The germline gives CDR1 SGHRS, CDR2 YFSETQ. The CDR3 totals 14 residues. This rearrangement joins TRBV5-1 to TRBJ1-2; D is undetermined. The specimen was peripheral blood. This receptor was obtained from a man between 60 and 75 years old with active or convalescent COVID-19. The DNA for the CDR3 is TGCGCCAGCAGTATGGGCCATTTCGGTTATGGCTACACCTTC. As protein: CASSMGHFGYGYTF. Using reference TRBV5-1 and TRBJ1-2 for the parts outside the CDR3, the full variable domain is KAGVTQTPRYLIKTRGQQVTLSCSPISGHRSVSWYQQTPGQGLQFLFEYFSETQRNKGNFPGRFSGRQFSNSRSEMNVSTLELGDSALYLCASSMGHFGYGYTFGSGTRLTVV.